The 21 T cell receptor beta chains listed next were all sequenced from one sample in a study of T cells in Graves' hyperthyroidism and ophthalmopathy. The CDR3 regions of TCR beta were amplified from RNA transcripts. The study used the HTBI primer set for a first-round RT-PCR of the TCR CDR3. Via MiXCR, TCRdb re-called the multiplex PCR reads, giving one row per CDR3 protein. The sample consists of about 610,000 distinct CDR3 sequences, about 43% of them appearing once. The sequenced material came from peripheral blood or thyroid tissue (not recorded which). These receptors all come from a woman younger than 35 with Graves' hyperthyroidism.

The rearrangement joins TRBV10-3 to TRBJ2-7; TRBD2 matches at 7 bases. Germline CDR1 reads ENHRY; CDR2 reads SYGVKD. This CDR3 spans 15 amino acids. Trimming removed 4 bases from V and 7 bases from J; junction bases left unmatched: 13. The DNA of the CDR3 is TGTGCCATCAGTGTTATCGCGGGAGACTCCAATGAGCAGTACTTC. Its protein is CAISVIAGDSNEQYF.

The chain couples TRBV7-3 to TRBJ2-2, with D tentatively TRBD1 or TRBD2 (5 bases each). V lost 5 bases to trimming and J lost 6 bases, with 16 bases between them. The CDR3 is 15 residues long. Germline V gene data show CDR1 as SGHTA and CDR2 as FQGTGA. CDR3 protein: CASSRDPDFAGELFF. DNA of the CDR3: TGTGCCAGCAGCCGGGACCCCGACTTCGCCGGGGAGCTGTTTTTT. The entire variable domain, with the rest obtained from reference TRBV7-3 and TRBJ2-2, is as follows: GAGVSQTPSNKVTEKGKYVELRCDPISGHTALYWYRQSLGQGPEFLIYFQGTGAADDSGLPNDRFFAVRPEGSVSTLKIQRTERGDSAVYLCASSRDPDFAGELFFGEGSRLTVL.

This clonotype has more than one count but fewer than ten. The chain is built from TRBV29-1 and TRBJ1-5, with TRBD1 matching 9 bases. This CDR3 is built from 13 residues. Germline CDR1 is SQVTM and CDR2 is ANQGSEA. Unmatched junction bases numbered 8, after V lost 7 bases and J lost 7 bases. Here the CDR3 reads CSAEGQGGQPQHF. The CDR3 DNA is TGCAGCGCCGAGGGACAGGGTGGGCAGCCCCAGCATTTT.

In regard to this clonotype: As the CDR3 is not closed by the conserved phenylalanine or tryptophan, this likely results from a read error. The chain couples TRBV27 to TRBJ2-2, with 15 bases lining up with TRBD2. This CDR3 has 16 residues. The J segment lost 7 bases and the V segment lost 6 bases, leaving 6 bases of the junction unmatched. From germline, CDR1 is MNHEY and CDR2 SMNVEV (reference sequence). The CDR3 is CASSGTSGRHGGELFS. The CDR3 region has the DNA TGTGCCAGCAGCGGGACTAGCGGGAGGCATGGCGGGGAGCTGTTTTCT.

This clonotype showed up many times. CDR3 region: CASSVYQNTEAFF. The CDR3 nucleotides are TGTGCCAGCAGCGTTTACCAGAACACTGAAGCTTTCTTT. The genes are TRBV11-3 and TRBJ1-1; D unresolved. Germline V gene sequence: CDR1 SGHNT, CDR2 YENEEA. This CDR3 is 13 amino acids long. V was clipped by 5 bases and J by 1 base, with 8 bases between them. Using reference TRBV11-3 and TRBJ1-1 for the parts outside the CDR3, the full variable domain is EAGVVQSPRYKIIEKKQPVAFWCNPISGHNTLYWYLQNLGQGPELLIRYENEEAVDDSQLPKDRFSAERLKGVDSTLKIQPAELGDSAVYLCASSVYQNTEAFFGQGTRLTVV.

CDR3 bases: TGTGCCAGCAGCCCCTCCGGACAGGGATCATGGAACATTCAGTACTTC. Protein: CASSPSGQGSWNIQYF. V is TRBV7-2 and J is TRBJ2-5, with 8 bases aligning to TRBD1. The J call is doubtful: the DNA matches TRBJ2-4 better. Germline assignment: CDR1 SGHTA and CDR2 FQGNSA. This CDR3 comprises 16 residues.

The J gene is TRBJ1-6, the V gene TRBV19, with 10 bases aligning to TRBD1. The CDR3 length is 14 residues. After removal of 7 bases from V and 7 bases from J, the junction contained 4 bases not matched to a gene. CDR1 LNHDA and CDR2 SQIVND come from the germline V gene (reference sequence). CDR3 protein: CASMGTGVNSPLHF. CDR3 nucleotides: TGTGCCAGTATGGGGACAGGGGTCAATTCACCCCTCCACTTT. Full variable domain (remainder filled in from reference TRBV19 and TRBJ1-6): DGGITQSPKYLFRKEGQNVTLSCEQNLNHDAMYWYRQDPGQGLRLIYYSQIVNDFQKGDIAEGYSVSREKKESFPLTVTSAQKNPTAFYLCASMGTGVNSPLHFGNGTRLTVT.

This clonotype was seen ten or more times. It may be a read error: a sequence one base away is much more abundant. The chain has TRBV27 and TRBJ2-7; D uncertain. The CDR3 has 11 residues. V gave up 6 bases and J gave up 2 bases, with 5 bases separating them. The germline CDR1 and CDR2 sequences are MNHEY and SMNVEV (reference sequence). The CDR3 loop reads CASRQAYEQYF. The CDR3 DNA sequence: TGTGCCAGCAGGCAAGCCTACGAGCAGTACTTC.

V usage is TRBV7-2 and J usage is TRBJ2-7; TRBD1 matches at 7 bases. V trimming: 2 bases; J trimming: 0 bases; junction bases outside the gene matches: 4. This CDR3 region has 15 residues. Germline CDR1 SGHTA, CDR2 FQGNSA. Written as DNA, the CDR3 is TGTGCCAGCAGCTTACGGGACAGCCTCTCCTACGAGCAGTACTTC. Protein product: CASSLRDSLSYEQYF.

Note on this clonotype: This could be a read error, since a much larger clone is one nucleotide away. V and J are TRBV4-1 and TRBJ1-5, with D hard to call. The CDR3 covers 15 residues. Germline lookup yields CDR1 MGHRA and CDR2 YSYEKL. DNA for the CDR3: TGCGTCAGCAGCCAAGTGGGTCTAAGCAATCAGCCCCAGCATTTT. Its translation: CVSSQVGLSNQPQHF.

Of note for this clonotype: The conserved phenylalanine or tryptophan is not found at the CDR3 terminus, so this likely reflects a read error. The rearrangement joins TRBV7-6 to TRBJ2-7; either TRBD1 or TRBD2 may supply D (7 bases each). This CDR3 has 13 residues. With 5 bases removed from V and 4 bases from J, the gap between germline ends came to 12 bases. CDR1 is SGHVS, CDR2 FNYEAQ, per germline. Written as DNA, the CDR3 is TGTGCCAGCAGCCAAGCGGGACAGTACGAGCAGTACTAC. It is translated as CASSQAGQYEQYY.

This clonotype was detected ten times or more. V is TRBV12-3 or TRBV12-4 and J is TRBJ1-5; a weak D match, TRBD1 (5 bases). Trimming stripped 4 bases from V and 5 bases from J, with 15 bases between. The CDR3 runs to 15 residues. The chain's CDR3 is CASSSLLGTYQPQHF. CDR3 DNA: TGTGCCAGCAGTTCCCTTCTGGGGACTTATCAGCCCCAGCATTTT.

V usage is TRBV7-8 and J usage is TRBJ1-6; TRBD1 might be the D (5 bases). This CDR3 has 15 amino acids. V gave up 4 bases and J gave up 8 bases, with 15 bases separating them. Germline V gives CDR1 SGHVS, CDR2 FQNEAQ. CDR3 loop: CASSSGLAGDSPLHF. Written as DNA, the CDR3 is TGTGCCAGCAGCTCGGGACTAGCGGGAGATTCACCCCTCCACTTT.

The chain recombines TRBV12-3 or TRBV12-4 with TRBJ2-5; D gene uncertain. The CDR3 length is 15 residues. Between the trimmed V and J ends, which lost 7 bases and 0 bases, there was a span of 15 bases. The CDR3 DNA sequence: TGTGCCAGCACCGAAAGACATTCGTACCAAGAGACCCAGTACTTC. Protein product: CASTERHSYQETQYF.

In this sample, this clonotype turned up a few times. The chain is built from TRBV3-1 and TRBJ2-7; a weak D match, TRBD2 (5 bases). Trimming removed 1 base from V and 4 bases from J, with 11 bases in between. The CDR3 consists of 14 residues. Germline CDR1 LGHDT, CDR2 YNNKEL (reference sequence). The CDR3 sequence: CASSQGTSWYEQYF. Here the CDR3 DNA reads TGTGCCAGCAGCCAAGGAACTAGTTGGTACGAGCAGTACTTC.

V and J are TRBV20-1 and TRBJ1-1; D possibly corresponds to TRBD1 (6 bases). The CDR3 totals 15 residues. V shed 1 base and J shed 1 base, with 13 bases lying between them. In germline, CDR1 is DFQATT, CDR2 SNEGSKA (reference sequence). The CDR3 DNA sequence: TGCAGTGCTAGAGTACAGGGCGAGACGAACACTGAAGCTTTCTTT. Its translation: CSARVQGETNTEAFF.

The chain joins TRBV9 to TRBJ2-1; D call uncertain. Germline V gene data show CDR1 as SGDLS and CDR2 as YYNGEE. V gave up 0 bases and J gave up 5 bases, with 6 bases separating them. The CDR3 sequence is 13 residues long. The CDR3 protein is CASSVAYDNEQFF. The CDR3 DNA reads TGTGCCAGCAGCGTAGCTTATGACAATGAGCAGTTCTTC. Full variable domain (missing parts from reference TRBV9 and TRBJ2-1): DSGVTQTPKHLITATGQRVTLRCSPRSGDLSVYWYQQSLDQGLQFLIQYYNGEERAKGNILERFSAQQFPDLHSELNLSSLELGDSALYFCASSVAYDNEQFFGPGTRLTVL.

This clonotype occurred many times. V gene TRBV6-1 combines with J gene TRBJ1-5; no clear D. This CDR3 comprises 15 residues. Trimming cost V 9 bases and J 0 bases, with 15 bases left between them. CDR1 is MNHNS and CDR2 is SASEGT in the germline V gene. The CDR3 reads CASRRRTHSNQPQHF. The CDR3 DNA is TGTGCCAGTCGCCGACGGACCCATAGCAATCAGCCCCAGCATTTT.

Many counts were recorded for this clonotype. The chain couples TRBV7-2 to TRBJ2-7, with 13 positions matching TRBD2. CDR3 size: 15 residues. Germline V CDR1 and CDR2: SGHTA, FQGNSA. The V and J ends lost 5 bases and 6 bases, in that order; junction bases with no gene match: 7. CDR3 sequence: CASSPGLAGEGEQYF. The CDR3, as DNA: TGTGCCAGCAGCCCAGGACTAGCGGGAGAGGGCGAGCAGTACTTC.

This clonotype was found many times. Compared with germline, one end of the junction differs, possibly owing to a read error. The chain links TRBV7-7 to TRBJ1-3; 8 nucleotides align to TRBD1. The CDR3 totals 18 residues. CDR1 SSHAT and CDR2 FNYEAQ come from the germline V gene (reference sequence). CDR3 in amino acids: CASSPVDRGKVSGNTIYF. The CDR3 DNA reads as TGTGCTAGCAGTCCGGTCGACAGGGGAAAAGTCTCTGGAAACACCATATATTTT.

This chain joins TRBV16 and TRBJ2-5; possibly TRBD1 for D (6 bases). With 5 bases removed from V and 4 bases from J, the gap between germline ends came to 14 bases. This CDR3 comprises 14 residues. In germline, CDR1 is KGHSY, CDR2 FQNENV. The DNA for the CDR3 is TGTGCCAGCAGCACATCGACAGGAACAGAGACCCAGTACTTC. This gives the protein CASSTSTGTETQYF.